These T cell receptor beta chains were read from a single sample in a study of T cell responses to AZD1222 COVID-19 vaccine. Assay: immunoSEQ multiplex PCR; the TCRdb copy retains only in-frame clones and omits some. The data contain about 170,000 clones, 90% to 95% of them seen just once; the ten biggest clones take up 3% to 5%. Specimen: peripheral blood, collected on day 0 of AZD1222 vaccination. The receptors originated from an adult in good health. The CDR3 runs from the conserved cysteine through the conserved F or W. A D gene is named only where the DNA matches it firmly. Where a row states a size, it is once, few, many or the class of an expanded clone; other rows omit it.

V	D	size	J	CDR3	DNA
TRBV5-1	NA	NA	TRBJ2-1	CASRAPELEQFF	TGCGCCAGCAGGGCACCGGAGTTAGAGCAGTTCTTC
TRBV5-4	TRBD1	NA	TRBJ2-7	CASSFLGTGAPEQYF	TGTGCCAGCAGCTTTCTCGGGACAGGGGCCCCCGAGCAGTACTTC
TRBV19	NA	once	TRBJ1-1	CASSESIFRDTEAFF	TGTGCCAGTAGCGAATCAATCTTCAGGGACACTGAAGCTTTCTTT
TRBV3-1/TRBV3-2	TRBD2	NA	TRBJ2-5	CASSQASGQETQYF	TGTGCCAGCAGCCAAGCTAGCGGACAAGAGACCCAGTACTTC
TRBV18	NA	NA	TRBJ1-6	CASSPGGGSPLHF	TGTGCCAGCTCACCGGGCGGGGGTTCACCCCTCCACTTT
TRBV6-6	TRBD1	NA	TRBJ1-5	CATAGGGSNQPQHF	TGTGCCACCGCAGGGGGTGGAAGCAATCAGCCCCAGCATTTT
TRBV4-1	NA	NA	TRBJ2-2	CASSQVGAPNTGELFF	TGCGCCAGCAGCCAAGTAGGGGCCCCGAACACCGGGGAGCTGTTTTTT
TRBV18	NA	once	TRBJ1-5	CASSPTEGSAQHF	TGTGCCAGCTCACCAACAGAGGGTTCAGCCCAGCATTTT
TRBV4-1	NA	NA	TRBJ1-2	CASSQDQTQEVYGYTF	TGCGCCAGCAGCCAAGATCAAACCCAGGAAGTCTATGGCTACACCTTC
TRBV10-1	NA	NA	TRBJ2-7	CASSDGGTGSNEQYF	TGCGCCAGCAGTGACGGGGGAACAGGGTCAAACGAGCAGTACTTC
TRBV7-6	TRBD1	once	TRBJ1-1	CASSTLYRGLAEAFF	TGTGCCAGCAGCACTCTCTACAGGGGGCTAGCTGAAGCTTTCTTT
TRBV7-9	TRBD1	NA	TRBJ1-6	CASSSDIRGNSPLHF	TGTGCCAGCAGCTCCGACATCAGGGGGAATTCACCCCTCCACTTT
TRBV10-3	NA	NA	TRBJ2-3	CAISEPGRRADTQYF	TGTGCCATCAGTGAGCCCGGGAGAAGGGCAGATACGCAGTATTTT
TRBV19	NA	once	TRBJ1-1	CASSILGRTEAFF	TGTGCCAGTAGTATTCTGGGGAGAACTGAAGCTTTCTTT
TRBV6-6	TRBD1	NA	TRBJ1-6	CASYTSGAGGNSPLHF	TGTGCCAGCTATACCAGTGGGGCAGGGGGTAATTCACCCCTCCACTTT
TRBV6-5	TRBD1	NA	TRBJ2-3	CASKHRGTVTDTQYF	TGTGCCAGTAAACACAGGGGAACGGTCACAGATACGCAGTATTTT
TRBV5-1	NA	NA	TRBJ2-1	CASSPGDRNEQFF	TGCGCCAGCAGCCCGGGAGATCGCAATGAGCAGTTCTTC
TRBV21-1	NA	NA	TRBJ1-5	CASSKVGDRSNQPQHF	TGTGCCAGCAGCAAAGTTGGGGATAGGAGCAATCAGCCCCAGCATTTT
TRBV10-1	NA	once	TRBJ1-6	CASSEDGGLGSPLHF	TGCGCCAGCAGCGAAGACGGAGGACTAGGGTCACCCCTCCACTTT
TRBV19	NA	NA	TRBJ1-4	CASSMIASFNEKLFF	TGTGCCAGTAGTATGATTGCCTCCTTTAATGAAAAACTGTTTTTT
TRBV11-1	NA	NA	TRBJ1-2	CASSFREVLDGYTF	TGTGCCAGCAGCTTCAGGGAAGTGTTGGATGGCTACACCTTC
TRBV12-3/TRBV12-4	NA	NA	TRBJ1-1	CASRSSEAFF	TGTGCCAGCAGGTCATCGGAAGCTTTCTTT
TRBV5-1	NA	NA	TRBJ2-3	CASSPRYRVGTDTQYF	TGCGCCAGCAGCCCACGATACAGGGTGGGCACAGATACGCAGTATTTT
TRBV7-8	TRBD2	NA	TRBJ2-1	CASSLFRQREGYSEQFF	TGTGCCAGCAGCTTATTTAGACAGCGGGAGGGTTACAGTGAGCAGTTCTTC
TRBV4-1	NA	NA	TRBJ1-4	CASSLIYGGWREKLFF	TGCGCCAGCAGCCTTATCTACGGGGGGTGGAGGGAAAAACTGTTTTTT
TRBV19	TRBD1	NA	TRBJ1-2	CASRSGQEIYGYTF	TGTGCCAGTAGATCGGGACAGGAGATCTATGGCTACACCTTC
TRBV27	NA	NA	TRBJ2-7	CASSLMWGSGDEQYF	TGTGCCAGCAGTTTAATGTGGGGTTCCGGGGACGAGCAGTACTTC
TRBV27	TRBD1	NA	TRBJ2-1	CASSYRGRLNEQFF	TGTGCCAGCAGCTACAGGGGGCGTCTCAATGAGCAGTTCTTC
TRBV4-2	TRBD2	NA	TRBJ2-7	CASSLRTSGIFGYEQYF	TGTGCCAGCAGCCTCCGGACTAGCGGGATTTTCGGCTACGAGCAGTACTTC
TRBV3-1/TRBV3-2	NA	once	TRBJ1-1	CASSQGGTFLRNTEAFF	TGTGCCAGCAGCCAAGGGGGTACGTTCCTCCGAAACACTGAAGCTTTCTTT
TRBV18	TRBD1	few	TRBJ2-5	CASSLRQGGETQYF	TGTGCCAGCTCACTACGACAGGGTGGGGAGACCCAGTACTTC
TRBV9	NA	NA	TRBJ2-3	CASSVDPSSTDTQYF	TGTGCCAGCAGCGTAGACCCCAGCAGCACAGATACGCAGTATTTT
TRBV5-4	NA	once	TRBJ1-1	CASSPVSPPDTEAFF	TGTGCCAGCAGCCCGGTCTCCCCCCCCGACACTGAAGCTTTCTTT
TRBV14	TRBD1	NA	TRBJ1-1	CASSQLQGYDTEAFF	TGTGCCAGCAGCCAACTACAGGGGTACGACACTGAAGCTTTCTTT
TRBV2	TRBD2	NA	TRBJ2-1	CASIATSGGENEQFF	TGTGCCAGCATAGCGACTAGCGGGGGGGAGAATGAGCAGTTCTTC
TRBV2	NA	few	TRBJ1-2	CASNELRSTVYGYTF	TGTGCCAGTAATGAGCTGAGGAGTACGGTCTATGGCTACACCTTC
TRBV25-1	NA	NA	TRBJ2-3	CASSGPSGPNPNTDTQYF	TGTGCCAGCAGTGGCCCCTCTGGACCAAATCCAAACACAGATACGCAGTATTTT